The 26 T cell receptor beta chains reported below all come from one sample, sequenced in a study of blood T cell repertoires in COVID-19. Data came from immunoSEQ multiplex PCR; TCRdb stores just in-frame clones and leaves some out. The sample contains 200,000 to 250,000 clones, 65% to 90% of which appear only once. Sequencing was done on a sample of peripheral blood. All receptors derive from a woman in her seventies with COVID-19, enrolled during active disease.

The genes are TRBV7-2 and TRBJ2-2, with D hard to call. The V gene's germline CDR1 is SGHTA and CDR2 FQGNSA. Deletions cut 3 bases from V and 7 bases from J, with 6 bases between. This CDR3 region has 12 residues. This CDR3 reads CASSFRFGELFF. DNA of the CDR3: TGTGCCAGCAGCTTCAGATTCGGGGAGCTGTTTTTT. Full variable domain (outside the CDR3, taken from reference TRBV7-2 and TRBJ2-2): GAGVSQSPSNKVTEKGKDVELRCDPISGHTALYWYRQSLGQGLEFLIYFQGNSAPDKSGLPSDRFSAERTGGSVSTLTIQRTQQEDSAVYLCASSFRFGELFFGEGSRLTVL.

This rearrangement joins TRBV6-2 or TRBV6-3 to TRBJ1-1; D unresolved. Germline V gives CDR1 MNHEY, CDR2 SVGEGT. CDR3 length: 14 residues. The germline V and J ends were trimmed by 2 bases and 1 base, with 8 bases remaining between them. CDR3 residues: CASSYAAGNTEAFF. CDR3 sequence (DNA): TGTGCCAGCAGTTACGCGGCGGGGAACACTGAAGCTTTCTTT.

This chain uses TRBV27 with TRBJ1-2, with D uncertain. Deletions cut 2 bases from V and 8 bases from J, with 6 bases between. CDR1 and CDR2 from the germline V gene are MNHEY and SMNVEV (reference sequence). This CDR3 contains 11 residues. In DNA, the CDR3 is TGTGCCAGCAGTTTAACTGTCGGCTACACCTTC. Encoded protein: CASSLTVGYTF.

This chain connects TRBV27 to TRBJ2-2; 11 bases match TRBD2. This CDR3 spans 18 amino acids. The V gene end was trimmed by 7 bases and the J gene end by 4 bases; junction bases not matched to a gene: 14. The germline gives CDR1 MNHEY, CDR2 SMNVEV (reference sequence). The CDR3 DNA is TGTGCCAGCATTAAGACTAGCGGGATAGAAGGAGTCACCGGGGAGCTGTTTTTT. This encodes CASIKTSGIEGVTGELFF.

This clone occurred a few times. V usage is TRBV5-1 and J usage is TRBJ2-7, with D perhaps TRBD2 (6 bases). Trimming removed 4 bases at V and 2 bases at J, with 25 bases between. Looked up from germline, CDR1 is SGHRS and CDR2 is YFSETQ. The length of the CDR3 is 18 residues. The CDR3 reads CASSRGVGEWLPPYEQYF. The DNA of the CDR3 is TGCGCCAGCAGCCGCGGGGTGGGGGAGTGGCTCCCCCCCTACGAGCAGTACTTC.

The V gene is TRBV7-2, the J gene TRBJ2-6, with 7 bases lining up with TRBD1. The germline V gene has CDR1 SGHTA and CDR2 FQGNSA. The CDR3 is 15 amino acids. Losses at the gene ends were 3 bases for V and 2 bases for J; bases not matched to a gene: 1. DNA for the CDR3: TGTGCCAGCAGCTTTGACAGGGCTGGGGCCAACGTCCTGACTTTC. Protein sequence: CASSFDRAGANVLTF.

The CDR3 coding sequence is TGTGCCAGCAGCTTTGGCGGGGCTAGATCCTACAATGAGCAGTTCTTC. This gives the protein CASSFGGARSYNEQFF. V and J are TRBV7-2 and TRBJ2-1; a weak D match, TRBD2 (6 bases). The CDR3 has 16 amino acids. Trimming removed 3 bases at V and 1 base at J, with 13 bases between. Germline CDR1 reads SGHTA; CDR2 reads FQGNSA.

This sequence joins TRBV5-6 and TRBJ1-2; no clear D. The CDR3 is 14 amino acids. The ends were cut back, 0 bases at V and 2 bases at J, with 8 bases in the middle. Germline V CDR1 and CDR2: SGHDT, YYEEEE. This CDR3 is CASSLAHSNYGYTF. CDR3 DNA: TGTGCCAGCAGCTTGGCCCACAGCAACTATGGCTACACCTTC.

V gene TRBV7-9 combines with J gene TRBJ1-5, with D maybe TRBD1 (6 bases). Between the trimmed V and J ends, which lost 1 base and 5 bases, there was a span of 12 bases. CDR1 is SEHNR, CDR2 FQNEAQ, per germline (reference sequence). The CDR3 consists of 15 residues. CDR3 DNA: TGTGCCAGCAGCTTAGATGGGGGCGTCTATCAGCCCCAGCATTTT. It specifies CASSLDGGVYQPQHF.

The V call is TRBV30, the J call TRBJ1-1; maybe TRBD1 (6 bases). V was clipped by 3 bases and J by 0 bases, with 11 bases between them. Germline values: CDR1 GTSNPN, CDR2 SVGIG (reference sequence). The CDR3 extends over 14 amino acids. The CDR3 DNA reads TGTGCCTGGAGGGGGGACAACCTGAACACTGAAGCTTTCTTT. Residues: CAWRGDNLNTEAFF.

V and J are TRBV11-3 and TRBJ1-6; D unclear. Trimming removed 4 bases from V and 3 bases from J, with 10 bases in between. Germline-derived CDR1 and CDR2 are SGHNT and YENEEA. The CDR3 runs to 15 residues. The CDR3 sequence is CASSSKAGYNSPLHF. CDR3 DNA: TGTGCCAGCAGCTCGAAGGCGGGCTATAATTCACCCCTCCACTTT.

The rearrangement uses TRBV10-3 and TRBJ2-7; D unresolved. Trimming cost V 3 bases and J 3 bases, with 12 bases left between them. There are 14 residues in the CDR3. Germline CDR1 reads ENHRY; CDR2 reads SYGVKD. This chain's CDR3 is CAISDPMISYEQYF. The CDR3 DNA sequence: TGTGCCATCAGTGACCCAATGATCAGCTACGAGCAGTACTTC.

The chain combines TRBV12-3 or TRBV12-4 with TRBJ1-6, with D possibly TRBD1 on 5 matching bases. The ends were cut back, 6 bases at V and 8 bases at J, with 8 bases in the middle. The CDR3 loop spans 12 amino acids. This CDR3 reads CASSPGYSPLHF. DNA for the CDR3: TGTGCCAGCAGCCCAGGGTATTCACCCCTCCACTTT.

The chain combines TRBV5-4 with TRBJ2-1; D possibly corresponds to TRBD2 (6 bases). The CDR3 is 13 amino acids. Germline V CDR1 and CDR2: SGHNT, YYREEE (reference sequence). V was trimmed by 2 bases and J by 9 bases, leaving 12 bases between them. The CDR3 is CASSFPREAEQFF. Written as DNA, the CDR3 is TGTGCCAGCAGCTTTCCGAGGGAGGCTGAGCAGTTCTTC.

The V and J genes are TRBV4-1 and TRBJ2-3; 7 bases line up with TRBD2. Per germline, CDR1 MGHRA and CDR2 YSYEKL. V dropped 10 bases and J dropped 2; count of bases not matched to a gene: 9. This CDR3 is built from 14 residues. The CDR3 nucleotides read TGCGCCATCATAGGCGGGGGAATCACAGATACGCAGTATTTT. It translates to CAIIGGGITDTQYF.

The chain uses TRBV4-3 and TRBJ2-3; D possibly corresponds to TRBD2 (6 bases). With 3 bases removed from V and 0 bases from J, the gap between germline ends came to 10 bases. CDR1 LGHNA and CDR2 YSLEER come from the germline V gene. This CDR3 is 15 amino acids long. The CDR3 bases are TGCGCCAGCAGCCACTCAGGGACTAGCACAGATACGCAGTATTTT. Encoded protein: CASSHSGTSTDTQYF.

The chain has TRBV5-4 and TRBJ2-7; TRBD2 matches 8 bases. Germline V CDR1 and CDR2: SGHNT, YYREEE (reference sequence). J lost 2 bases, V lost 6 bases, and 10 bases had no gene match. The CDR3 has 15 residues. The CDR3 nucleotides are TGTGCCAGCACCCCGGGAGGGGGAGGGCCCTACGAGCAGTACTTC. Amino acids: CASTPGGGGPYEQYF.

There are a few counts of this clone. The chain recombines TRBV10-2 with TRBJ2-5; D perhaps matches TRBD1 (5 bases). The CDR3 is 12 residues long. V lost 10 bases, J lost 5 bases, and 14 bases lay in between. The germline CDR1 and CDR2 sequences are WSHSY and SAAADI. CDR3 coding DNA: TGCGCCACCCTCAGGGTAGGGGAGACCCAGTACTTC. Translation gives CATLRVGETQYF.

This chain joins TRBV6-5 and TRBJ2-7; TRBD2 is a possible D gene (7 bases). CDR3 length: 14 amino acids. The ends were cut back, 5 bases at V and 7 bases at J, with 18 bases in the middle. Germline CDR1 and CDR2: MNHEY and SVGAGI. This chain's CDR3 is CASSRGGTYAEQYF. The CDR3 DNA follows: TGTGCCAGCAGTAGGGGGGGAACTTACGCAGAGCAGTACTTC.

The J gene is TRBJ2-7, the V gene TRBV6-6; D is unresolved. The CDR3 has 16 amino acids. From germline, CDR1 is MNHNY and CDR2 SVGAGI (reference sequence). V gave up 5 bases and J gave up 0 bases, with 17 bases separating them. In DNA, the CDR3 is TGTGCCAGCAGTCGAACGCTTAGCATCAGCTCCTACGAGCAGTACTTC. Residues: CASSRTLSISSYEQYF.

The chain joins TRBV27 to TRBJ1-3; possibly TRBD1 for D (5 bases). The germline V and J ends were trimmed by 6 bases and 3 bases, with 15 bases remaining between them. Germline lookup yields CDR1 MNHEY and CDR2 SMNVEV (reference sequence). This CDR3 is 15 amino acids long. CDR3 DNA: TGTGCCAGCAGCCCAGACAGTCTCCTTGGAAACACCATATATTTT. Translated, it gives CASSPDSLLGNTIYF.

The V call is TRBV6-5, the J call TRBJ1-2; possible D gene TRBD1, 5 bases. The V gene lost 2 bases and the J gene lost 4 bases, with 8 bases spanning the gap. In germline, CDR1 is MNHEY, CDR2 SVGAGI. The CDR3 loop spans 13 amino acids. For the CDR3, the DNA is TGTGCCAGCAGTTACGACAGTGCCTATGGCTACACCTTC. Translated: CASSYDSAYGYTF.

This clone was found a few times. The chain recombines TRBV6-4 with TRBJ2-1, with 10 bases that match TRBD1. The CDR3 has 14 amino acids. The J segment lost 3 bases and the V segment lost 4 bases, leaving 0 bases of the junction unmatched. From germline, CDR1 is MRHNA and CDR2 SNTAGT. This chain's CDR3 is CASSGTGGYNEQFF. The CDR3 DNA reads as TGTGCCAGCAGTGGGACAGGGGGCTACAATGAGCAGTTCTTC.

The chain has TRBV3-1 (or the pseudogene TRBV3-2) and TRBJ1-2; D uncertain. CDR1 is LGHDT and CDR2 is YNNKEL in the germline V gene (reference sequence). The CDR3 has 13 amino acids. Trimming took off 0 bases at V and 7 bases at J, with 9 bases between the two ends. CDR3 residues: CASSQDPGSGYTF. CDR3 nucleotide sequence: TGTGCCAGCAGCCAAGATCCGGGTAGTGGCTACACCTTC.

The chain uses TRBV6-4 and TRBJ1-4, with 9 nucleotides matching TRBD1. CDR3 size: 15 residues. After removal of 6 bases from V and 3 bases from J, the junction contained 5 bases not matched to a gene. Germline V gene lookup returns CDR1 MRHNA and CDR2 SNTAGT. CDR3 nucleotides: TGTGCCAGCAGGGTAACAGGGGGCTCTAATGAAAAACTGTTTTTT. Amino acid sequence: CASRVTGGSNEKLFF.

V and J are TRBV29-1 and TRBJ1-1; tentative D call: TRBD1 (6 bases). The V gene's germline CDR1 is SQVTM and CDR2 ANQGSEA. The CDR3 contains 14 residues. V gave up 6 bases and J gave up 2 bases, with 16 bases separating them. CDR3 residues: CSVPRVGGNTEAFF. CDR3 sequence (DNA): TGCAGCGTACCCAGGGTAGGGGGAAACACTGAAGCTTTCTTT.